This entry describes one T cell receptor beta chain. TRAV- and TRBV-specific primers primed first-strand cDNA, covering alpha and beta chains. TCRs were amplified for approximately 21 PCR cycles with a constant-region primer and V-primer adapter. MiXCR, run by TCRdb on the reads, gives a single entry per CDR3 protein. The repertoire holds about 10,000 distinct CDR3 sequences, with 55% to 65% as singletons. The donors' regimen was nivolumab, ipilimumab, aspirin, low-dose cyclophosphamide and low-dose radiotherapy. This specimen belongs to a study of low-dose radiotherapy and immunotherapy resistance in tumors. Across the whole study: For Cohort 1, fractions of 0.5 Gy were given every 2 weeks, reaching 6.5 Gy overall.

The germline CDR1 and CDR2 sequences are LGHNA and YSLEER. J was trimmed by 10 bases and V by 0 bases; bases with no gene match: 4. CDR3 length: 15 residues. The TCR sequence derives from a human donor with advanced metastatic prostate, ovarian, gallbladder or colorectal cancer (not recorded which). This table probably holds off-target reads from a library built for another chain. The V call is TRBV4-3, the J call TRBJ1-6; 9 bases line up with TRBD1. This chain's CDR3 is CASSQDTGGRSPLHF. CDR3 DNA sequence: TGCGCCAGCAGCCAAGATACAGGGGGCAGGTCACCCCTCCACTTT.